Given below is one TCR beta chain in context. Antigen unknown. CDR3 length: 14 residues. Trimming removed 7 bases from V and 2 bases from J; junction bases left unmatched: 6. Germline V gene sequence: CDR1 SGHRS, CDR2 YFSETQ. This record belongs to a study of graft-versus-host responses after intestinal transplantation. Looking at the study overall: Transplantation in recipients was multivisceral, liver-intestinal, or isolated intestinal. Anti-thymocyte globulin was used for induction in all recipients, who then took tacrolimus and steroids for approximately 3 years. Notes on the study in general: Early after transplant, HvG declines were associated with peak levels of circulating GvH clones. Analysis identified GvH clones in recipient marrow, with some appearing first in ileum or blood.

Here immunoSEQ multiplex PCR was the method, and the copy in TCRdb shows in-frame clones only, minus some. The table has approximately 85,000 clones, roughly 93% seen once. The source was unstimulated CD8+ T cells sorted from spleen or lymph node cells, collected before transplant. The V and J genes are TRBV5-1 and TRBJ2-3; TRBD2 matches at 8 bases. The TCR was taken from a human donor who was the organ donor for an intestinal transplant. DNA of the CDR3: TGCGCCAGCGGGCGACTAGCGAACACAGATACGCAGTATTTT. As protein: CASGRLANTDTQYF. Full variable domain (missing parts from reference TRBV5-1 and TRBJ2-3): KAGVTQTPRYLIKTRGQQVTLSCSPISGHRSVSWYQQTPGQGLQFLFEYFSETQRNKGNFPGRFSGRQFSNSRSEMNVSTLELGDSALYLCASGRLANTDTQYFGPGTRLTVL.